This T cell receptor (beta chain) originates from a study of blood T cells in healthy people across ages. Study details: With template switching, about one barcoded beta molecule was captured per two T cells. Study-level findings and limits: Those diversity estimates obtained from one million T cells were thought to be underestimates. Roughly linear age-related decline in beta diversity appeared, significant by age about 37.

Every sample had a minimum of 6 million PBMCs isolated. The CDR3 spans 15 residues. Trimming removed 2 bases from V and 1 base from J, with 9 bases in between. Germline V gene data show CDR1 as SNHLY and CDR2 as FYNNEI. It was with a sample-barcoded 5' primer and a J-beta primer mix that a second PCR of about 6 to 12 cycles was run. TCRdb used MiXCR to reprocess the 5' RACE reads, holding one entry per CDR3 protein. The profile shows around 800,000 distinct CDR3 sequences, under 45% of them singletons. About this clonotype itself: Its antigen is undetermined.

The receptor comes from a man aged 55 to 69 in good health. V and J are TRBV2 and TRBJ1-5; D remains ambiguous. Sequencing was carried out using blood. CDR3 protein: CASSEQGLSNQPQHF. The CDR3 DNA reads TGTGCCAGCAGTGAACAAGGTTTGAGCAATCAGCCCCAGCATTTT. Full variable domain (remainder filled in from reference TRBV2 and TRBJ1-5): EPEVTQTPSHQVTQMGQEVILRCVPISNHLYFYWYRQILGQKVEFLVSFYNNEISEKSEIFDDQFSVERPDGSNFTLKIRSTKLEDSAMYFCASSEQGLSNQPQHFGDGTRLSIL.